One sample yielded the 7 T cell receptor beta chains listed below, sequenced in a study of blood T cell repertoires in COVID-19. Repertoires were generated with immunoSEQ multiplex PCR, while TCRdb's copy carries only in-frame clones and drops some. This table has 120,000 to 150,000 clones, more than 75% appearing once. The sequencing input was peripheral blood. Receptors originate from a man in his sixties with active or convalescent COVID-19.

The V call is TRBV25-1, the J call TRBJ2-3; D possibly corresponds to TRBD1 (5 bases). Trimming shortened V by 4 bases and J by 5 bases, and 13 bases separated the two germline ends. This CDR3 comprises 14 residues. Per germline, CDR1 MGHDK and CDR2 SYGVNS. The CDR3, as DNA: TGTGCCAGCAGTGCCCCAGGGAAAGTAGATACGCAGTATTTT. Its protein is CASSAPGKVDTQYF.

The J gene is TRBJ2-1, the V gene TRBV6-2 or TRBV6-3, with 7 nucleotides matching TRBD2. Germline V gene data show CDR1 as MNHEY and CDR2 as SVGEGT. The CDR3 has 16 amino acids. After removal of 6 bases from V and 9 bases from J, the junction contained 17 bases not matched to a gene. CDR3 region: CASSPWRGYRGTEQFF. As DNA, the CDR3 is TGTGCCAGCAGCCCCTGGCGGGGGTATAGAGGAACTGAGCAGTTCTTC.

The chain couples TRBV28 to TRBJ1-1, with D uncertain. The CDR3 spans 12 residues. Germline CDR1 MDHEN, CDR2 SYDVKM. V lost 7 bases to trimming and J lost 11 bases, with 17 bases between them. The CDR3 nucleotides read TGTGCCAGCAACTCTTTTACGGGGAAGGCTTTCTTT. Translating gives CASNSFTGKAFF.

This clone was counted a single time. The chain uses TRBV6-5 and TRBJ2-1; TRBD2 matches 10 bases. The CDR3 is made up of 16 amino acids. Germline lookup yields CDR1 MNHEY and CDR2 SVGAGI. J gave up 4 bases and V 2 bases, and 5 bases lay outside the gene matches. CDR3 amino acids: CASSYLGLAEYNEQFF. The DNA of the CDR3 is TGTGCCAGCAGTTACCTTGGACTAGCGGAATACAATGAGCAGTTCTTC.

V and J are TRBV24-1 and TRBJ1-2; 8 bases align to TRBD1. The CDR3 has 18 amino acids. Trimming took 3 bases from V and 2 from J; bases not matched to a gene: 13. In germline, CDR1 is KGHDR, CDR2 SFDVKD. CDR3 nucleotides: TGTGCCACCAGTGATGCCCCGGGACAGGCGGCTTTCAACTATGGCTACACCTTC. Translated, it gives CATSDAPGQAAFNYGYTF.

The table lists this clone with a few counts. Other DNA sequences in the sample encode the same CDR3. The rearrangement uses TRBV11-2 and TRBJ2-7; 12 bases fit TRBD2. Germline V lookup: CDR1 SGHAT, CDR2 FQNNGV. V shed 5 bases and J 2 bases; nucleotides not matched to a gene: 4. The CDR3 is made up of 15 amino acids. CDR3 region: CASSPGLAGTYEQYF. CDR3 bases: TGTGCCAGCAGCCCCGGACTAGCGGGAACCTACGAGCAGTACTTC. The variable domain in full, with the rest retrieved from reference TRBV11-2 and TRBJ2-7, is EAGVAQSPRYKIIEKRQSVAFWCNPISGHATLYWYQQILGQGPKLLIQFQNNGVVDDSQLPKDRFSAERLKGVDSTLKIQPAKLEDSAVYLCASSPGLAGTYEQYFGPGTRLTVT.

The DNA for the CDR3 is TGTGCCAGTAGTGTCTCAGAGGGCCGCACCGGGGAGCTGTTTTTT. Translated, it gives CASSVSEGRTGELFF. This sequence joins TRBV19 and TRBJ2-2; maybe TRBD2 (5 bases). The ends were cut back, 5 bases at V and 4 bases at J, with 14 bases in the middle. Germline V gene data show CDR1 as LNHDA and CDR2 as SQIVND (reference sequence). The CDR3 has 15 residues.